The present T cell receptor beta chain was sequenced within a study of shared clonotypes between healthy human individuals. The germline V gene has CDR1 SEHNR and CDR2 FQNEAQ (reference sequence). This CDR3 spans 13 amino acids. The V gene lost 3 bases and the J gene lost 4 bases, with 10 bases spanning the gap. Investigators divided CD4+ cells into CD45RA+ naive and CD45RA-negative memory subsets. Samples underwent the assay at deep level. TCRdb keeps only in-frame clones here, not all; method: immunoSEQ multiplex PCR. Among hundreds of thousands of clones, about 96% were seen once, and the ten largest hold under 0.06%.

The material sequenced was naive CD4+ T cells sorted from blood. Sample subset: CD45RA+ positively selected. This receptor was identified in a woman in her twenties or thirties in good health. This sequence joins TRBV7-9 and TRBJ2-7; possibly TRBD2 for D (5 bases). CDR3 loop: CASSFGSGYEQYF. As DNA, the CDR3 is TGTGCCAGCAGCTTTGGGAGTGGGTACGAGCAGTACTTC. Drawing the rest from reference TRBV7-9 and TRBJ2-7, the complete variable domain is DTGVSQNPRHKITKRGQNVTFRCDPISEHNRLYWYRQTLGQGPEFLTYFQNEAQLEKSRLLSDRFSAERPKGSFSTLEIQRTEQGDSAMYLCASSFGSGYEQYFGPGTRLTVT.